This TCR beta chain was retrieved from a study of T-cell reconstitution after alpha-beta-depleted transplantation in children. This clonotype was observed at least ten times. The V gene lost 2 bases and the J gene lost 4 bases, with 6 bases spanning the gap. Germline V gene data show CDR1 as MNHEY and CDR2 as SMNVEV (reference sequence). The CDR3 sequence is 14 residues long. Unique molecular identifiers were used in preparing the TCRbeta library. TCRdb re-called the PCR reads with MiXCR, one entry per CDR3 protein. The sample yields a few hundred thousand distinct CDR3 sequences, about a tenth seen once.

The rearrangement uses TRBV27 and TRBJ1-6; no reliable D call. This clonotype was obtained from a human donor who donated a stem cell graft to a child with acute lymphoblastic leukemia. Sample: PBMCs from the stem cell graft donor, taken from the stem cell graft. The CDR3 loop is CASSLMEYNSPLHF. The DNA for the CDR3 is TGTGCCAGCAGTTTAATGGAATATAATTCACCCCTCCACTTT.